One sample yielded the 27 T cell receptor beta chains listed below, sequenced in a study of Graves' ophthalmopathy and Graves' hyperthyroidism. Amplified TCR beta CDR3 regions were obtained using RNA transcripts as template. An opening RT-PCR round employed HTBI primers and preceded a second-round multiplex PCR. TCRdb itself ran the multiplex PCR reads through MiXCR, one entry per CDR3 protein. The data hold about 700,000 distinct CDR3 sequences, with over 40% observed a single time. Sequencing was carried out using peripheral blood. The receptors shown here come from an adult man with Graves' ophthalmopathy.

This clonotype was detected many times. This chain joins TRBV7-6 and TRBJ2-7; the D is unclear. V lost 2 bases to trimming and J lost 5 bases, with 7 bases between them. CDR1 and CDR2 (germline): SGHVS, FNYEAQ. This CDR3 has 12 residues. CDR3 residues: CASSLPAHEQYF. The CDR3 nucleotides are TGTGCCAGCAGCTTACCTGCTCACGAGCAGTACTTC.

This clonotype has just a few counts. The CDR3 here is CASRRGRGPGYEQYF. The CDR3 bases are TGTGCCAGCAGGCGGGGCAGGGGGCCCGGCTACGAGCAGTACTTC. The chain has TRBV2 and TRBJ2-7; 8 bases align to TRBD1. Germline V lookup: CDR1 SNHLY, CDR2 FYNNEI. V was pared by 6 bases and J by 3 bases, with 10 bases of the junction left unmatched. The CDR3 covers 15 residues. The whole variable domain, filled in from reference TRBV2 and TRBJ2-7, reads EPEVTQTPSHQVTQMGQEVILRCVPISNHLYFYWYRQILGQKVEFLVSFYNNEISEKSEIFDDQFSVERPDGSNFTLKIRSTKLEDSAMYFCASRRGRGPGYEQYFGPGTRLTVT.

The sample holds a few counts of this clonotype. This sequence joins TRBV12-3 or TRBV12-4 and TRBJ2-2; 7 nucleotides align to TRBD1. V shed 6 bases, J shed 2 bases, and the junction held 6 bases outside the gene matches. The CDR3 is 15 amino acids. The chain's CDR3 is CASSPGTENTGELFF. The CDR3 nucleotides are TGTGCCAGCAGCCCCGGGACAGAAAACACCGGGGAGCTGTTTTTT.

This sequence joins TRBV10-3 and TRBJ1-2, with TRBD1 matching 8 bases. J lost 2 bases, V lost 4 bases, and 6 bases had no gene match. Per germline, CDR1 ENHRY and CDR2 SYGVKD. The CDR3 sequence is 15 residues long. The CDR3 coding sequence is TGTGCCATCAGTGCGACAGGGGACGGGAACTATGGCTACACCTTC. Protein: CAISATGDGNYGYTF.

In its sample, this clonotype was seen many times. The rearrangement links TRBV7-2 to TRBJ2-2; D perhaps matches TRBD1 (7 bases). Germline CDR1 SGHTA, CDR2 FQGNSA. The CDR3 is 16 residues long. V lost 2 bases, J lost 2 bases, and 12 bases lay in between. CDR3 amino acids: CASSLQGGYNTGELFF. CDR3 nucleotides: TGTGCCAGCAGCTTACAGGGGGGATACAACACCGGGGAGCTGTTTTTT. Together with reference TRBV7-2 and TRBJ2-2, the CDR3 gives the full variable domain: GAGVSQSPSNKVTEKGKDVELRCDPISGHTALYWYRQSLGQGLEFLIYFQGNSAPDKSGLPSDRFSAERTGGSVSTLTIQRTQQEDSAVYLCASSLQGGYNTGELFFGEGSRLTVL.

The chain links TRBV7-8 to TRBJ2-6, with 9 bases that match TRBD2. The V gene end was trimmed by 0 bases and the J gene end by 2 bases; junction bases not matched to a gene: 5. The CDR3 is made up of 18 amino acids. Germline CDR1 SGHVS, CDR2 FQNEAQ. DNA for the CDR3: TGTGCCAGCAGCTTAGCGAGAATAGCGGGAGCTGGGGCCAACGTCCTGACTTTC. It translates to CASSLARIAGAGANVLTF.

Note on this clonotype: The conserved phenylalanine or tryptophan is not found at the CDR3 terminus, so this likely reflects a read error. No DNA is shown, since the ends of the CDR3 on it are uncertain; the CDR3 is the one TCRdb lists. The genes are TRBV2 and TRBJ2-2. Per the germline V gene, CDR1 is SNHLY and CDR2 is FYNNEI. Termini included, the CDR3 measures 8 amino acids. The CDR3 is CASKKALG.

This clonotype was counted only a few times. This chain uses TRBV20-1 with TRBJ2-7; TRBD1 or TRBD2 may be the D gene (6 bases each). The CDR3 loop spans 13 amino acids. Germline V gene lookup returns CDR1 DFQATT and CDR2 SNEGSKA (reference sequence). V lost 3 bases and J 5 bases, leaving 14 bases between the germline ends. The chain's CDR3 is CSASLGGLDEQYF. The DNA for the CDR3 is TGCAGTGCTAGCCTTGGGGGGCTCGACGAGCAGTACTTC.

This clonotype was found a few times. A read error may account for a junction end that differs from germline. The genes are TRBV20-1 and TRBJ2-7; 7 bases line up with TRBD2. The CDR3 has 16 residues. Germline V gene data show CDR1 as DFQATT and CDR2 as SNEGSKA (reference sequence). For the CDR3, the DNA is TGCAGTGCTAGAGATTTGGATCGGGGGGACTCCTACGAGCAATACTTC. Protein sequence: CSARDLDRGDSYEQYF.

This clonotype was seen at least ten times. The CDR3 DNA is TGTGCCACCAGCCGGACAGGGGTTAGCAATCAGCCCCAGCATTTT. This codes for CATSRTGVSNQPQHF. This chain joins TRBV15 and TRBJ1-5; 9 bases are a match to TRBD1. Germline CDR1 reads LNHNV; CDR2 reads YYDKDF (reference sequence). The CDR3 loop spans 15 amino acids. The J segment lost 0 bases and the V segment lost 5 bases, leaving 2 bases of the junction unmatched.

V and J are TRBV11-1 and TRBJ1-3; unclear D gene. Germline values: CDR1 SGHAT, CDR2 FQDESV (reference sequence). The CDR3 is made up of 16 amino acids. V lost 2 bases and J lost 2, with 13 bases in between. The CDR3 nucleotides are TGTGCCAGCAGCTTACCCGGGAATCGGCCTGGAAACACCATATATTTT. Translated, it gives CASSLPGNRPGNTIYF.

This clonotype was observed many times. The rearrangement uses TRBV20-1 and TRBJ2-7; perhaps D is TRBD1 or TRBD2 (5 bases each). V lost 6 bases and J 2 bases, leaving 20 bases between the germline ends. CDR3 length equals 15 residues. Germline V gene data show CDR1 as DFQATT and CDR2 as SNEGSKA (reference sequence). CDR3 loop: CSAAGGRGVAYEQYF. The CDR3 nucleotides are TGCAGTGCCGCGGGCGGTAGAGGGGTAGCCTACGAGCAGTACTTC.

The chain combines TRBV6-1 with TRBJ1-2; TRBD1 might be the D (5 bases). Per the germline V gene, CDR1 is MNHNS and CDR2 is SASEGT. Trimming cost V 5 bases and J 9 bases, with 25 bases left between them. The CDR3 consists of 16 residues. CDR3 nucleotides: TGTGCCAGCAGTACTAACCCAAAGGTGGCGCGGGGGAGCTACACCTTC. This gives the protein CASSTNPKVARGSYTF.

The chain combines TRBV24-1 with TRBJ1-4, with TRBD1 matching 9 bases. The CDR3 has 14 residues. Trimming took 4 bases from V and 15 from J; bases not matched to a gene: 11. Germline CDR1 and CDR2: KGHDR and SFDVKD. CDR3 region: CATSDQAGTGLVFF. The CDR3 coding sequence is TGTGCCACCAGTGACCAGGCCGGGACAGGGTTGGTGTTTTTT.

This clonotype appeared a few times. Germline and junction disagree at one end, which may indicate a read error. This chain joins TRBV10-3 and TRBJ2-7, with D maybe TRBD2 (6 bases). The CDR3 contains 14 residues. CDR1 and CDR2 from the germline V gene are ENHRY and SYGVKD. The CDR3 loop is CASSPRGAGHEQYF. The CDR3 nucleotides are TGTGCCAGCAGTCCTCGCGGGGCAGGCCACGAGCAGTACTTC.

Details on this clonotype: This sequence may be a read error, since a much larger clone differs from it by one base. This chain joins TRBV16 and TRBJ1-2; TRBD1 is a possible D gene (5 bases). Germline assignment: CDR1 KGHSY and CDR2 FQNENV. With 5 bases removed from V and 6 bases from J, the gap between germline ends came to 16 bases. This CDR3 has 14 residues. CDR3 sequence (DNA): TGTGCCAGCAGCAACTCGCAGGGTATTAATGGCTACACCTTC. It specifies CASSNSQGINGYTF.

The rearrangement uses TRBV7-8 and TRBJ2-2, with 8 bases fitting TRBD2. J gave up 11 bases and V 0 bases, and 8 bases lay outside the gene matches. CDR1 SGHVS and CDR2 FQNEAQ come from the germline V gene. The CDR3 covers 15 residues. CDR3 DNA: TGTGCCAGCAGCTTAGCGGGACGGGGGGGCACCGAGCTGTTTTTT. This gives the protein CASSLAGRGGTELFF. The full variable domain, in which reference TRBV7-8 and TRBJ2-2 provide the parts outside the CDR3, is GAGVSQSPRYKVAKRGQDVALRCDPISGHVSLFWYQQALGQGPEFLTYFQNEAQLDKSGLPSDRFFAERPEGSVSTLKIQRTQQEDSAVYLCASSLAGRGGTELFFGEGSRLTVL.

This clonotype came up many times. The V gene is TRBV5-6, the J gene TRBJ2-7, with D possibly being TRBD1 (5 bases). In germline, CDR1 is SGHDT, CDR2 YYEEEE. The CDR3 is 13 residues long. The V and J ends lost 2 bases and 7 bases respectively, with 13 bases between them. As DNA, the CDR3 is TGTGCCAGCAGCTTAAGGGGCCCTACGGAGCAGTACTTC. Its protein is CASSLRGPTEQYF. Full variable domain (rest looked up from reference TRBV5-6 and TRBJ2-7): DAGVTQSPTHLIKTRGQQVTLRCSPKSGHDTVSWYQQALGQGPQFIFQYYEEEERQRGNFPDRFSGHQFPNYSSELNVNALLLGDSALYLCASSLRGPTEQYFGPGTRLTVT.

This chain connects TRBV25-1 to TRBJ2-6, with no clear D. V lost 6 bases to trimming and J lost 3 bases, with 9 bases between them. The CDR3 loop spans 14 amino acids. The germline gives CDR1 MGHDK, CDR2 SYGVNS. This CDR3 reads CASSSLGGANVLTF. In DNA, the CDR3 is TGTGCCAGCAGCTCTCTGGGTGGGGCCAACGTCCTGACTTTC.

This rearrangement joins TRBV20-1 to TRBJ1-2; 12 positions match TRBD1. The CDR3 is 15 amino acids. CDR1 DFQATT and CDR2 SNEGSKA come from the germline V gene (reference sequence). The J segment lost 7 bases and the V segment lost 7 bases, leaving 13 bases of the junction unmatched. The CDR3 loop reads CSVGGPGTGGGGYTF. The DNA for the CDR3 is TGCAGTGTAGGCGGACCCGGGACAGGGGGCGGTGGCTACACCTTC.

The rearrangement joins TRBV24-1 to TRBJ2-6; D remains ambiguous. Trimming removed 2 bases from V and 2 bases from J, with 6 bases in between. Per germline, CDR1 KGHDR and CDR2 SFDVKD. This CDR3 region has 15 residues. In DNA, the CDR3 is TGTGCCACCAGTGATTCGGCGGCTGGGGCCAACGTCCTGACTTTC. Amino acids: CATSDSAAGANVLTF.

The chain recombines TRBV7-8 with TRBJ2-5; D perhaps matches TRBD1 (6 bases). V gave up 5 bases and J gave up 9 bases, with 19 bases separating them. Germline assignment: CDR1 SGHVS and CDR2 FQNEAQ. This CDR3 is 14 amino acids long. CDR3 amino acids: CASSETRGRQPQYF. CDR3 in DNA: TGTGCCAGCAGCGAGACCAGGGGAAGGCAGCCCCAGTACTTC.

This clonotype was counted between two and nine times. This chain joins TRBV5-4 and TRBJ2-7; no clear D gene. Germline CDR1 SGHNT, CDR2 YYREEE (reference sequence). The CDR3 has 15 residues. V lost 4 bases and J lost 3, with 17 bases in between. CDR3 sequence: CASSQSSGSGYEQYF. As DNA, the CDR3 is TGTGCCAGCAGCCAAAGTTCGGGTTCAGGCTACGAGCAGTACTTC.

The rearrangement uses TRBV5-1 and TRBJ2-7, with a weak D call TRBD1 (6 bases). The assigned J gene may be wrong: the sequence end matches TRBJ2-1 better. CDR3 length equals 12 residues. The germline V gene has CDR1 SGHRS and CDR2 YFSETQ. The CDR3 region has the DNA TGCGCCAGCAGCCTGGACAGCTACGAGCAGTTCTTC. Amino acids: CASSLDSYEQFF.

The chain carries TRBV29-1 and TRBJ1-2; no definite D call. Germline assignment: CDR1 SQVTM and CDR2 ANQGSEA. CDR3 length: 11 amino acids. In DNA form, the CDR3 reads TGCAGTTTAGCGCGGCAAAATGGCTACACCTTC. As protein: CSLARQNGYTF.

To note about this clonotype: A read error may explain this, as a much larger clone is one base away. The chain links TRBV20-1 to TRBJ1-5, with 8 nucleotides matching TRBD1. Germline V gene sequence: CDR1 DFQATT, CDR2 SNEGSKA (reference sequence). The CDR3 runs 13 residues. Trimming took 6 bases from V and 5 from J; bases not matched to a gene: 6. CDR3: CSAAGQVDQPQHF. The CDR3 region has the DNA TGCAGTGCGGCGGGACAGGTGGATCAGCCCCAGCATTTT.

This chain links TRBV5-4 with TRBJ2-7, with 8 bases matching TRBD2. The length of the CDR3 is 15 residues. Germline lookup yields CDR1 SGHNT and CDR2 YYREEE (reference sequence). With 1 base clipped from V and 5 bases from J, the junction kept 8 bases outside the gene matches. The CDR3 sequence: CASSLTGLGVHEQYF. CDR3 coding DNA: TGTGCCAGCAGCTTGACGGGACTAGGGGTACACGAGCAGTACTTC.